This is a list of T cell receptor beta chains from one sample in a study of identical twins. TCRdb re-derived calls from the 5' RACE reads in MiXCR, one entry per CDR3 protein. Among roughly 220,000 distinct CDR3 sequences listed, 5% to 7% were seen once. Another study also made use of these data, one on T cells expressing NK-cell markers.

The source material was CD8+ T cells sorted from blood. These receptors were obtained from a woman between 18 and 29 years old in good health. The CDR3 runs from the conserved cysteine through the conserved F or W. A D gene is named only where the DNA matches it firmly. A row's size may be missing; if present it is once, few, many or a size class.

abundance	v_gene	d_gene	j_gene	len	CDR3nt	CDR3aa
few	TRBV19	TRBD1	TRBJ2-7	15	TGTGCCAGTAGCCCAGGACAGGGATTTAAATACGAGCAGTACTTC	CASSPGQGFKYEQYF
NA	TRBV5-1	NA	TRBJ2-7	15	TGCGCCAGCAGCTTCGGGGGACAGATGATCCACGAGCAGTACTTC	CASSFGGQMIHEQYF
NA	TRBV18	NA	TRBJ2-5	14	TGTGCCAGCTCTCCGGACGGAATCCAAGAGACCCAGTACTTC	CASSPDGIQETQYF
many	TRBV6-4	NA	TRBJ1-6	13	TGTGCCAGCAGTGATACAGGGAATTCACCCCTCCACTTT	CASSDTGNSPLHF
NA	TRBV29-1	NA	TRBJ1-1	13	TGCAGCGGAGTCCATTCGATGGACACTGAAGCTTTCTTT	CSGVHSMDTEAFF
many	TRBV7-8	TRBD2	TRBJ2-3	16	TGTGCCAGCAGCTTAGATCAGCGGGGGCCCACAGATACGCAGTATTTT	CASSLDQRGPTDTQYF
NA	TRBV3-1	NA	TRBJ1-1	14	TGTGCCAGCCGCCGCGCCAACCAAGTTTCTGAAGCTTTCTTT	CASRRANQVSEAFF
many	TRBV3-1	NA	TRBJ1-2	13	TGTGCCAGCAGGAACCGAAACGGATATGGCTACACCTTC	CASRNRNGYGYTF
many	TRBV9	TRBD2	TRBJ2-3	16	TGTGCCAGCAGCGTTAACACCGGGACTAGTCTCCCCCCGCAGTATTTT	CASSVNTGTSLPPQYF
many	TRBV5-1	NA	TRBJ1-5	15	TGCGCCAGCAGCTTGAACGGGGCTTACAATCAGCCCCAGCATTTT	CASSLNGAYNQPQHF
few	TRBV11-2	NA	TRBJ1-1	13	TGTGCCAGCCCAGGGGATTCGCAAACTGAAGCTTTCTTT	CASPGDSQTEAFF
few	TRBV4-3	NA	TRBJ2-7	15	TGCGCCAGCAGCCTTTGGACTGGGGGCGGCAACGAGCAGTACTTC	CASSLWTGGGNEQYF
NA	TRBV7-6	NA	TRBJ1-6	15	TGTGCCAGCAGCCTCGGATTGGGCCTGGTTTCACCCCTCCACTTT	CASSLGLGLVSPLHF
NA	TRBV5-6	NA	TRBJ2-2	14	TGTGCCAGCAGCCCCGCCCTGAACTCCGGGGAGCTGTTTTTT	CASSPALNSGELFF
NA	TRBV12-3/TRBV12-4	NA	TRBJ2-3	15	TGTGCCAGCAGTTCAACGGGACCAGATACAGATACGCAGTATTTT	CASSSTGPDTDTQYF
few	TRBV7-2	TRBD1	TRBJ1-1	16	TGTGCCAGCAGCGTATTACCTTGGACAGGGAACACTGAAGCTTTCTTT	CASSVLPWTGNTEAFF
NA	TRBV5-1	NA	TRBJ2-1	13	TGCGCCAGCAGCTTGGGTCATCTGAGGGATCTAATCTTC	CASSLGHLRDLIF
NA	TRBV3-1	TRBD2	TRBJ2-1	15	TGTGCCAGCAGCCTACGGACTAGCTTCTACAATGAGCAGTTCTTC	CASSLRTSFYNEQFF
few	TRBV20-1	NA	TRBJ2-2	14	TGCAGTGCACTAACAGGGCCGTACACCGGGGAGCTGTTTTTT	CSALTGPYTGELFF
NA	TRBV4-1	NA	TRBJ1-2	16	TGCGCCAGCAGCCAAGGACCCGGTACCCCTAACTATGGCTACACCTTC	CASSQGPGTPNYGYTF
few	TRBV7-9	NA	TRBJ2-7	14	TGTGCCAGCAGCTTAGGGGAAACTTTCTACGAGCAGTACTTC	CASSLGETFYEQYF
NA	TRBV7-8	TRBD1	TRBJ1-1	13	TGTGCCAGCAGCCGCCAAGACAGGGCTGAAGCTTTCTTT	CASSRQDRAEAFF
NA	TRBV27	TRBD1	TRBJ2-5	15	TGTGCCAGCAGCCCACAGGGGCGATCGAGAGAGACCCAGTACTTC	CASSPQGRSRETQYF
NA	TRBV27	NA	TRBJ2-2	14	TGTGCCAGCAGTCCAGCAGGGAACACCGGGGAGCTGTTTTTT	CASSPAGNTGELFF
NA	TRBV30	TRBD2	TRBJ2-7	13	TGTGCCTGGAGTTGGGGGGGCTCCTACGAGCAGTACTTC	CAWSWGGSYEQYF
few	TRBV5-1	TRBD1	TRBJ2-3	18	TGCGCCAGCAGCTTGGCTGCTGGGACAGGGAAGGGCACAGATACGCAGTATTTT	CASSLAAGTGKGTDTQYF
NA	TRBV20-1	TRBD2	TRBJ2-7	14	TGCAGTGCTAGTATGAGACTAGCGGCCTACGAGCAGTACTTC	CSASMRLAAYEQYF
NA	TRBV7-9	NA	TRBJ2-7	15	TGTGCCAGCAGCTTTTACGAGGCAACCAAGAACGAGCAGTACTTC	CASSFYEATKNEQYF
few	TRBV27	NA	TRBJ2-2	13	TGTGCCAGCTGTTGGATAAACACCGGGGAGCTGTTTTTT	CASCWINTGELFF
many	TRBV3-1	NA	TRBJ2-1	14	TGTGCCAGCAGCCAAGTCGGGCTTTACAATGAGCAGTTCTTC	CASSQVGLYNEQFF
few	TRBV5-5	NA	TRBJ2-5	15	TGTGCCAGCAGCTTGGGGGTGCCGGGGCGTGAGACCCAGTACTTC	CASSLGVPGRETQYF
NA	TRBV4-3	TRBD2	TRBJ2-1	17	TGCGCCAGCAGCCAGGGTCCTAGCGGGAGCTTTCCAGATGAGCAGTTCTTC	CASSQGPSGSFPDEQFF
few	TRBV5-6	TRBD1	TRBJ2-7	13	TGTGCCAGCAGCCGACAGGGCTCCTACGAGCAGTACTTC	CASSRQGSYEQYF
NA	TRBV29-1	TRBD2	TRBJ2-7	12	TGCAGCGTTGAAGAGGGGGGGAACGAGCAGTACTTC	CSVEEGGNEQYF
many	TRBV9	NA	TRBJ1-6	18	TGTGCCAGCAGCTCCCCCTCACCGGGACGGAGTTTCAATTCACCCCTCCACTTT	CASSSPSPGRSFNSPLHF
many	TRBV7-2	TRBD2	TRBJ2-3	16	TGTGCCAGCAGGCCTCCCCCGCGGGAGGGAACAGATACGCAGTATTTT	CASRPPPREGTDTQYF
few	TRBV27	NA	TRBJ1-1	13	TGTGCCAGCAGGGACAGACTGAACACTGAAGCTTTCTTT	CASRDRLNTEAFF
NA	TRBV20-1	TRBD2	TRBJ2-3	17	TGCAGTGCTAGAAAGGACAGACCCGGGGGGGTGCAAGATACGCAGTATTTT	CSARKDRPGGVQDTQYF
few	TRBV3-1	TRBD1	TRBJ1-2	15	TGTGCCAGCAGCCGGAGGACAGGATGTACTCCGGGCTACACCTTC	CASSRRTGCTPGYTF
few	TRBV4-2	NA	TRBJ2-7	15	TGTGCCAGCAGCGCCCGGGACTCAGGACCTTACGAGCAGTACTTC	CASSARDSGPYEQYF
many	TRBV5-5	TRBD2	TRBJ2-2	16	TGTGCCAGCAGCCGCTCCCCAGCGGGGTACACCGGGGAGCTGTTTTTT	CASSRSPAGYTGELFF
NA	TRBV10-1	NA	TRBJ2-2	13	TGCGCCAGCTCGTCAGGGGAGGCCGGGGAGCTGTTTTTT	CASSSGEAGELFF
NA	TRBV14	NA	TRBJ2-3	15	TGTGCCAGCAGCCCGACGGCCCCGCGCACAGATACGCAGTATTTT	CASSPTAPRTDTQYF
few	TRBV7-9	NA	TRBJ1-1	13	TGTGCCAGCATCGGGACACTTGACACTGAAGCTTTCTTT	CASIGTLDTEAFF
few	TRBV19	TRBD2	TRBJ2-1	18	TGTGCCAGTAGTATAGCCTCGGCTAGCGGGGGCGGTTACAATGAGCAGTTCTTC	CASSIASASGGGYNEQFF
NA	TRBV27	NA	TRBJ1-1	15	TGTGCCAGCAGTTTGGCAGGGAGGGTGAACACTGAAGCTTTCTTT	CASSLAGRVNTEAFF
NA	TRBV12-3/TRBV12-4	NA	TRBJ2-1	15	TGTGCCAGCAGTAGTGAGCGTGGGGGGCCTGATGAGCAGTTCTTC	CASSSERGGPDEQFF